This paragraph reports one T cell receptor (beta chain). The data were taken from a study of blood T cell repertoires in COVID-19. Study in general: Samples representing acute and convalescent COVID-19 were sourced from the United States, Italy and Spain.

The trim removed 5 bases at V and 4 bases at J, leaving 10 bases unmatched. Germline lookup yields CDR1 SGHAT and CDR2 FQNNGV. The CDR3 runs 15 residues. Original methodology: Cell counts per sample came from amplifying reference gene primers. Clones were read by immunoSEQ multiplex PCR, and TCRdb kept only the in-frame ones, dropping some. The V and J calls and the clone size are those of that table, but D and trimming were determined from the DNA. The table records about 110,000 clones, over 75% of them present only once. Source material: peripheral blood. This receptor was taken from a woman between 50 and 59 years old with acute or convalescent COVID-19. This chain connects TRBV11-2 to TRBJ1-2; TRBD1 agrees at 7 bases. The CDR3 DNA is TGTGCCAGCAGCCCTCGTCCGGGACAGATCTATGGCTACACCTTC. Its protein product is CASSPRPGQIYGYTF.